The 7 T cell receptor beta chains in this list originate from one sample, sequenced in a study of T cells in Graves' hyperthyroidism and ophthalmopathy. It was RNA transcripts that yielded the amplified TCR beta CDR3 regions. HTBI primers drove first-round RT-PCR of the TCR CDR3. TCRdb reprocessed the multiplex PCR reads via MiXCR and lists one record per CDR3 protein. Counted here are fewer than 250,000 distinct CDR3 sequences, about a sixth occurring once; the ten biggest clones make up around 30%. The sample taken for sequencing was blood. Receptor source: a woman aged 18-35 years with Graves' ophthalmopathy.

This clonotype came up many times. The V and J genes are TRBV6-1 and TRBJ2-7, with a possible D match to TRBD1 (5 bases). Trimming shortened V by 1 base and J by 5 bases, and 12 bases separated the two germline ends. Germline V gives CDR1 MNHNS, CDR2 SASEGT. The CDR3 has 14 amino acids. The CDR3 region is CASSEGFRVDEQYF. DNA of the CDR3: TGTGCCAGCAGTGAAGGTTTCAGGGTGGACGAGCAGTACTTC.

This clonotype has ten or more counts. This chain uses TRBV28 with TRBJ1-3; no clear D. CDR1 MDHEN and CDR2 SYDVKM come from the germline V gene. Trimming cost V 4 bases and J 0 bases, with 13 bases left between them. This CDR3 has 16 amino acids. CDR3 coding DNA: TGTGCCAGCAGTTCTGGCCGCCTCAACTCTGGAAACACCATATATTTT. Translating it yields CASSSGRLNSGNTIYF. Based on the CDR3 plus reference TRBV28 and TRBJ1-3, the full variable domain is DVKVTQSSRYLVKRTGEKVFLECVQDMDHENMFWYRQDPGLGLRLIYFSYDVKMKEKGDIPEGYSVSREKKERFSLILESASTNQTSMYLCASSSGRLNSGNTIYFGEGSWLTVV.

This clonotype was picked up many times. The chain joins TRBV24-1 to TRBJ2-3, with 12 bases fitting TRBD1. Germline V lookup: CDR1 KGHDR, CDR2 SFDVKD. The CDR3 is 21 residues long. Trimming removed 9 bases from V and 4 bases from J; junction bases left unmatched: 25. In DNA, the CDR3 is TGTGCCACCGGCGGGCCGAGGGCTCCAGAGACGGGACAGGGGGCAGCAGATACGCAGTATTTT. It translates to CATGGPRAPETGQGAADTQYF.

In the case of this clonotype: A read error may be the cause here, since a much bigger clone is one base away. The CDR3 carries no conserved terminal phenylalanine or tryptophan, so it likely arises from a read error. The CDR3 loop is CASSQRRDPADTQYS. CDR3 nucleotides: TGCGCCAGCAGCCAGCGTCGGGACCCGGCGGATACGCAGTATTCT. The rearrangement uses TRBV4-3 and TRBJ2-3; D may correspond to TRBD1 or TRBD2 (5 bases each). This CDR3 has 15 residues. Germline values: CDR1 LGHNA, CDR2 YSLEER. V lost 3 bases and J lost 6, with 16 bases in between.

A note on this clonotype: The conserved phenylalanine or tryptophan normally closing the CDR3 is absent here, so this likely arose from a read error. The rearrangement uses TRBV28 and TRBJ1-5; TRBD1 might be the D (6 bases). There are 17 residues in the CDR3. The germline gives CDR1 MDHEN, CDR2 SYDVKM. CDR3 loop: CASSLWVDSNSNQPQHY. The CDR3 DNA follows: TGTGCAAGCAGTTTATGGGTGGACAGTAATAGCAATCAGCCCCAGCATTAT.

The chain's CDR3 is CASSLVGGRYEQFF. The CDR3 DNA reads TGTGCCAGCAGCTTGGTCGGCGGGAGGTATGAGCAGTTCTTC. V is TRBV11-2 and J is TRBJ2-1, with TRBD2 matching over 8 bases. Per germline, CDR1 SGHAT and CDR2 FQNNGV. Trimming removed 3 bases from V and 8 bases from J; junction bases left unmatched: 6. There are 14 residues in the CDR3.

Many counts were recorded for this clonotype. The chain combines TRBV29-1 with TRBJ2-5; 9 bases align to TRBD2. V lost 6 bases, J lost 5 bases, and 10 bases stayed unmatched. From germline, CDR1 is SQVTM and CDR2 ANQGSEA. The CDR3 spans 14 residues. CDR3 amino acids: CSVRLAGSGETQYF. The CDR3 DNA reads TGCAGCGTGCGGCTAGCGGGATCGGGGGAGACCCAGTACTTC.